The 7 T cell receptor beta chains below come from one sample, sequenced in a study of OX40 agonist ivuxolimab in advanced cancers. Measured with immunoSEQ multiplex PCR; TCRdb has only the in-frame clones, and not every one. This table has around 30,000 clones, around nine tenths appearing once. Sequencing was performed on CD4+ or CD8+ T cells sorted from blood, taken in a trial of the OX40 agonist ivuxolimab. The receptors stem from an adult with an advanced solid tumor such as melanoma, head and neck, liver or kidney cancer.

The table lists this clone with a count of one. V usage is TRBV9 and J usage is TRBJ1-4; D may be TRBD1 (6 bases). The V end lost 2 bases, the J end lost 6 bases, and 11 bases lay between the germline ends. The CDR3 length is 14 residues. Germline V lookup: CDR1 SGDLS, CDR2 YYNGEE. CDR3 loop: CASSVRGADEKLFF. CDR3 nucleotides: TGTGCCAGCAGCGTCCGGGGGGCGGATGAAAAACTGTTTTTT.

This clone has just one count. V usage is TRBV5-4 and J usage is TRBJ2-1, with a weak D call TRBD2 (6 bases). The CDR3 length is 15 residues. V was pared by 0 bases and J by 8 bases, with 15 bases between. Germline V gene lookup returns CDR1 SGHNT and CDR2 YYREEE (reference sequence). CDR3 protein: CASSLGPAGAYEQFF. CDR3 in DNA: TGTGCCAGCAGCTTGGGGCCAGCGGGCGCATATGAGCAGTTCTTC.

The V call is TRBV6-1, the J call TRBJ2-5, with D unclear. Germline V gene sequence: CDR1 MNHNS, CDR2 SASEGT. V was cut by 0 bases and J by 4 bases, with 15 bases left in between. The CDR3 consists of 16 residues. The CDR3 DNA reads as TGTGCCAGCAGTGAAGCGCTGAGGATGGGGTCAGAGACCCAGTACTTC. This encodes CASSEALRMGSETQYF.

Only one count was recorded for this clone. J is TRBJ2-7 and V is TRBV10-2, with 8 nucleotides matching TRBD1. J gave up 3 bases and V 7 bases, and 5 bases lay outside the gene matches. CDR3 size: 13 residues. Germline V gene lookup returns CDR1 WSHSY and CDR2 SAAADI. This CDR3 reads CASKAGTGYEQYF. The CDR3 region has the DNA TGCGCCAGCAAAGCCGGGACAGGCTACGAGCAGTACTTC.

The chain links TRBV7-6 to TRBJ2-3; 8 bases align to TRBD2. With 0 bases clipped from V and 3 bases from J, the junction kept 8 bases outside the gene matches. From germline, CDR1 is SGHVS and CDR2 FNYEAQ. The CDR3 spans 17 residues. CDR3 DNA sequence: TGTGCCAGCAGCTTAGCGTGGACGGGGGGGTTGACAGATACGCAGTATTTT. It translates to CASSLAWTGGLTDTQYF.

In DNA form, the CDR3 reads TGTGCCTGGAGGAACAGGGGGACAGATACGCAGTATTTT. This codes for CAWRNRGTDTQYF. The gene calls are TRBV30 and TRBJ2-3, with 8 bases lining up with TRBD1. The CDR3 loop spans 13 amino acids. V dropped 3 bases and J dropped 3; count of bases not matched to a gene: 2. Per germline, CDR1 GTSNPN and CDR2 SVGIG (reference sequence).

The chain's CDR3 is CASSLGGQGSMYEQYF. The CDR3 nucleotides are TGCGCCAGCAGCTTGGGGGGACAGGGTTCCATGTACGAGCAGTACTTC. V and J are TRBV5-1 and TRBJ2-7; 9 positions match TRBD1. CDR1 is SGHRS, CDR2 YFSETQ, per germline. The CDR3 has 16 residues. V lost 0 bases and J lost 4; bases outside the gene matches: 8.